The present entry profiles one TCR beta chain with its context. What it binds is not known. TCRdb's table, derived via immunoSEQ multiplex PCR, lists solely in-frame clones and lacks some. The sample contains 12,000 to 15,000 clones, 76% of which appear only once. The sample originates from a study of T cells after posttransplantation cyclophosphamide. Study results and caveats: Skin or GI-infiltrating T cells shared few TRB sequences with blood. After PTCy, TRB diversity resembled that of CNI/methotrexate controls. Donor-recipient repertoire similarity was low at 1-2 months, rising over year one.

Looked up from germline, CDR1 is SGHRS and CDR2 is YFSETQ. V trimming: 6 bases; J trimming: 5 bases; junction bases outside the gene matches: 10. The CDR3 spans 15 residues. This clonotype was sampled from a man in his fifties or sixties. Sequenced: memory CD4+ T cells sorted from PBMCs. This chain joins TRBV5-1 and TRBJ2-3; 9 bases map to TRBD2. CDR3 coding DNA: TGCGCCAGCACCATGGCGGGGGGGCAAGGAGATACGCAGTATTTT. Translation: CASTMAGGQGDTQYF.